The clone carrying this T cell receptor (beta chain) was recorded many times. The sample originates from a study of blood T cell repertoires in COVID-19. Study details: Samples representing acute and convalescent COVID-19 were sourced from the United States, Italy and Spain. The analysed material was cDNA or gDNA that came from T cells, B-cell-depleted T cells, or PBMCs.

Sequencing used immunoSEQ multiplex PCR; TCRdb keeps in-frame clones, though not all of them. The sample includes 65,000 to 80,000 clones, approximately 91% seen only once; the top ten take about 2.9%. The CDR3 consists of 18 residues. The sequence was collected from a man between 65 and 85 years old with active or convalescent COVID-19. The sample was peripheral blood. This rearrangement joins TRBV21-1 to TRBJ2-2; the table gives TRBD2 as D, unverified against the DNA. TRBV21-1 is a pseudogene locus. The CDR3 protein is CASSKRFGLADNTGELFF. CDR3 bases: TGTGCCAGCAGCAAACGATTCGGACTAGCGGACAACACCGGGGAGCTGTTTTTT.